The next 9 T cell receptor beta chains were all read from a single sample in a study of graft-versus-host responses after intestinal transplantation. Antigen specificity for these receptors is unknown. TCRdb keeps only in-frame clones here, not all; method: immunoSEQ multiplex PCR. The repertoire has about 120,000 clones, 85% to 95% of them found once; the top ten carry 1% to 1.5%. The sequencing here drew on unstimulated CD8+ T cells sorted from spleen or lymph node cells, taken before transplant. These receptors were collected from a human donor who was the organ donor for an intestinal transplant.

The chain has TRBV7-9 and TRBJ2-1; D possibly corresponds to TRBD1 (5 bases). The CDR3 is 16 amino acids. Deletions cut 4 bases from V and 6 bases from J, with 19 bases between. The V gene's germline CDR1 is SEHNR and CDR2 FQNEAQ (reference sequence). CDR3 nucleotide sequence: TGTGCCAGCAGCTCGACCCGGCAGGGTATGCGCAATGAGCAGTTCTTC. Translated: CASSSTRQGMRNEQFF.

The rearrangement joins TRBV7-8 to TRBJ2-7, with 9 nucleotides matching TRBD2. This CDR3 region has 15 residues. V lost 4 bases to trimming and J lost 6 bases; unmatched junction nucleotides: 10. The germline V gene has CDR1 SGHVS and CDR2 FQNEAQ. This CDR3 is CASSSRVAGASEQYF. DNA for the CDR3: TGTGCCAGCAGCTCTCGGGTAGCGGGAGCTAGCGAGCAGTACTTC.

J is TRBJ2-1 and V is TRBV5-1; 7 positions agree with TRBD1. CDR1 and CDR2 from the germline V gene are SGHRS and YFSETQ. J gave up 2 bases and V 5 bases, and 7 bases lay outside the gene matches. The CDR3 has 15 amino acids. The CDR3 protein is CASRPRTGAYNEQFF. As DNA, the CDR3 is TGCGCCAGCAGACCCAGGACAGGTGCCTACAATGAGCAGTTCTTC.

The V call is TRBV9, the J call TRBJ2-1, with D perhaps TRBD2 (6 bases). CDR1 and CDR2 (germline): SGDLS, YYNGEE. CDR3 length: 16 residues. V was cut by 0 bases and J by 3 bases, with 13 bases left in between. CDR3 in DNA: TGTGCCAGCAGCGTAGGGGGCGGGATAATCTACAATGAGCAGTTCTTC. Encoded protein: CASSVGGGIIYNEQFF.

This clone is a singleton in its sample. V gene TRBV27 combines with J gene TRBJ1-1; D ambiguous. The CDR3 is 13 residues long. V was trimmed by 4 bases and J by 1 base, leaving 7 bases between them. From germline, CDR1 is MNHEY and CDR2 SMNVEV (reference sequence). The CDR3 loop reads CASSYNGNTEAFF. CDR3 nucleotides: TGTGCCAGCAGTTACAACGGGAACACTGAAGCTTTCTTT.

The genes are TRBV28 and TRBJ2-7; 12 bases fit TRBD2. The CDR3 consists of 17 residues. Germline V gives CDR1 MDHEN, CDR2 SYDVKM. V shed 2 bases and J 5 bases; nucleotides not matched to a gene: 10. CDR3 sequence reads: CASSLGATSGRRNEQYF. In nucleotides, the CDR3 is TGTGCCAGCAGTTTAGGGGCCACTAGCGGGAGGCGGAACGAGCAGTACTTC.

This clone was detected a few times. The chain uses TRBV4-3 and TRBJ1-3; D might be TRBD1 (5 bases). In germline, CDR1 is LGHNA, CDR2 YSLEER. V gave up 1 base and J gave up 0 bases, with 13 bases separating them. CDR3 length: 17 residues. The CDR3 here is CASSQVARGGSGNTIYF. As DNA, the CDR3 is TGCGCCAGCAGCCAAGTCGCGCGGGGGGGCTCTGGAAACACCATATATTTT.

CDR3 DNA sequence: TGTGCCATCAGTTCCGGACAGTTTGGGCCCCAGCATTTT. As protein: CAISSGQFGPQHF. The chain couples TRBV10-3 to TRBJ1-5, with D possibly matching TRBD1 (6 bases). Germline CDR1 and CDR2: ENHRY and SYGVKD. Trimming shortened V by 5 bases and J by 9 bases, and 14 bases separated the two germline ends. CDR3 length: 13 residues.

This clone was observed a single time. This chain joins TRBV10-3 and TRBJ2-7, with 8 bases aligning to TRBD1. This CDR3 is built from 15 residues. After removal of 3 bases from V and 5 bases from J, the junction contained 9 bases not matched to a gene. Looked up from germline, CDR1 is ENHRY and CDR2 is SYGVKD. CDR3 in DNA: TGTGCCATCAGTGACCCCGACAGGGGATTCAACGAGCAGTACTTC. It codes for CAISDPDRGFNEQYF.